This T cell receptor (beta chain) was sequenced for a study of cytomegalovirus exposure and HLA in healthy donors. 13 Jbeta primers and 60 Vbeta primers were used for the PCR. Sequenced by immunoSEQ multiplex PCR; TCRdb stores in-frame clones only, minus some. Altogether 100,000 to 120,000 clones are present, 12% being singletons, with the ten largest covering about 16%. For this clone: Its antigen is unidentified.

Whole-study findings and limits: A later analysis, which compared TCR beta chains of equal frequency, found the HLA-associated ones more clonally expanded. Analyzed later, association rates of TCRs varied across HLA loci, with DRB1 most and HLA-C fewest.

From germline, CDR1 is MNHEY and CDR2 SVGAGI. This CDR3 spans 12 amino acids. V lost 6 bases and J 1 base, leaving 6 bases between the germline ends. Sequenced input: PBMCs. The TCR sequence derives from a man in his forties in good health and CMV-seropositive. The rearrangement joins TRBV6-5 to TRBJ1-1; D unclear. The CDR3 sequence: CASSKRNTEAFF. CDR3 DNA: TGTGCCAGCAGCAAGAGGAACACTGAAGCTTTCTTT.